A single sample gave rise to the 12 T cell receptor beta chains below, sequenced in a study of blood T cell repertoires in COVID-19. The assay was immunoSEQ multiplex PCR, and TCRdb's table has in-frame clones only and misses some. The profile shows around 420,000 clones, around 90% of them singletons. The sequenced sample consisted of PBMCs or T cells enriched from blood (not recorded which). The receptors were sampled from a woman aged 35 to 49 with acute COVID-19.

The chain employs TRBV7-8 and TRBJ2-2, with 8 bases fitting TRBD1. After removal of 2 bases from V and 3 bases from J, the junction contained 2 bases not matched to a gene. CDR3 length: 15 amino acids. Germline V lookup: CDR1 SGHVS, CDR2 FQNEAQ. The chain's CDR3 is CASSLNRGYTGELFF. In DNA form, the CDR3 reads TGTGCCAGCAGCTTAAACAGGGGGTACACCGGGGAGCTGTTTTTT.

The chain combines TRBV18 with TRBJ2-7; the D gene is possibly TRBD1 (6 bases). The CDR3 covers 15 residues. Deletions cut 2 bases from V and 1 base from J, with 12 bases between. Germline assignment: CDR1 KGHSH and CDR2 LQKENI. The CDR3 reads CASSPNPQGSYEQYF. Here the CDR3 DNA reads TGTGCCAGCTCACCAAATCCCCAGGGGTCCTACGAGCAGTACTTC. Looking up the rest from reference TRBV18 and TRBJ2-7 gives the full variable domain: NAGVMQNPRHLVRRRGQEARLRCSPMKGHSHVYWYRQLPEEGLKFMVYLQKENIIDESGMPKERFSAEFPKEGPSILRIQQVVRGDSAAYFCASSPNPQGSYEQYFGPGTRLTVT.

The V and J genes are TRBV7-9 and TRBJ2-2; 7 bases line up with TRBD2. The V and J ends lost 3 bases and 4 bases, in that order; junction bases with no gene match: 5. Germline V gene sequence: CDR1 SEHNR, CDR2 FQNEAQ (reference sequence). This CDR3 comprises 15 residues. As DNA, the CDR3 is TGTGCCAGCAGCTTCTGGGGGGGTATCACCGGGGAGCTGTTTTTT. This encodes CASSFWGGITGELFF.

This rearrangement joins TRBV18 to TRBJ2-3; TRBD2 matches 9 bases. After removal of 3 bases from V and 6 bases from J, the junction contained 13 bases not matched to a gene. CDR1 and CDR2 from the germline V gene are KGHSH and LQKENI. The CDR3 loop spans 17 amino acids. Written as DNA, the CDR3 is TGTGCCAGCTCACCGGCGACCGGTCGCGGGGGGGCGGATACGCAGTATTTT. Protein sequence: CASSPATGRGGADTQYF.

This sequence joins TRBV2 and TRBJ1-3; D may be TRBD1 (6 bases). Per germline, CDR1 SNHLY and CDR2 FYNNEI. The CDR3 runs 13 residues. With 6 bases removed from V and 8 bases from J, the gap between germline ends came to 14 bases. CDR3 amino acids: CASREQQGYTIYF. The CDR3 DNA sequence: TGTGCCAGCAGGGAACAACAGGGTTACACCATATATTTT. Drawing the rest from reference TRBV2 and TRBJ1-3, the complete variable domain is EPEVTQTPSHQVTQMGQEVILRCVPISNHLYFYWYRQILGQKVEFLVSFYNNEISEKSEIFDDQFSVERPDGSNFTLKIRSTKLEDSAMYFCASREQQGYTIYFGEGSWLTVV.

The chain carries TRBV27 and TRBJ1-2; 10 bases are shared with TRBD1. The V gene end was trimmed by 7 bases and the J gene end by 1 base; junction bases not matched to a gene: 18. Germline V lookup: CDR1 MNHEY, CDR2 SMNVEV (reference sequence). The CDR3 totals 19 residues. CDR3 bases: TGTGCCAGCACTCCCTATCCCCAAATCCGGGACAGGGGTAACTATGGCTACACCTTC. This gives the protein CASTPYPQIRDRGNYGYTF.

A few counts support this clone. The genes are TRBV7-7 and TRBJ2-3; TRBD2 agrees at 10 bases. CDR3 length: 14 residues. The germline V gene has CDR1 SSHAT and CDR2 FNYEAQ (reference sequence). CDR3 sequence reads: CAAGGLSSTDTQYF. The CDR3 nucleotides are TGTGCAGCGGGAGGGTTATCGAGCACAGATACGCAGTATTTT.

This chain uses TRBV6-5 with TRBJ2-7; tentative D call: TRBD2 (5 bases). The CDR3 sequence is 15 residues long. Germline lookup yields CDR1 MNHEY and CDR2 SVGAGI. Between the trimmed V and J ends, which lost 4 bases and 3 bases, there was a span of 16 bases. The CDR3 coding sequence is TGTGCCAGCAGTTCCCAACGCGGGTCGCTCTACGAGCAGTACTTC. It yields the protein CASSSQRGSLYEQYF.

The rearrangement joins TRBV7-7 to TRBJ2-1; unclear D gene. CDR1 SSHAT and CDR2 FNYEAQ come from the germline V gene (reference sequence). V gave up 3 bases and J gave up 5 bases, with 8 bases separating them. The CDR3 runs 13 residues. This CDR3 reads CASSFDKNNEQFF. The CDR3 DNA follows: TGTGCCAGCAGCTTTGACAAAAACAATGAGCAGTTCTTC.

The chain has TRBV20-1 and TRBJ1-2; no clear D. The CDR3 totals 11 residues. V shed 5 bases and J shed 8 bases, with 12 bases lying between them. Germline V CDR1 and CDR2: DFQATT, SNEGSKA (reference sequence). CDR3 in DNA: TGCAGTGCTTCTCGAGGAGGAGGCTACACCTTC. Translating it yields CSASRGGGYTF.

Concerning this clone: Within the sample, other DNA sequences also encode this same CDR3. This chain joins TRBV3-1 (or the pseudogene TRBV3-2) and TRBJ1-5; 7 positions agree with TRBD1. Germline CDR1 and CDR2: LGHDT and YNNKEL (reference sequence). Germline trimming cut 1 base from V and 7 bases from J; bases unmatched to any gene: 4. CDR3 length: 14 residues. CDR3 DNA: TGTGCCAGCAGCCAAGGACAGGGCTCGCAGCCCCAGCATTTT. Amino acids: CASSQGQGSQPQHF.

This chain uses TRBV19 with TRBJ1-1, with 9 bases matching TRBD1. With V trimmed by 7 bases and J by 5 bases, 5 bases remained unmatched. The germline V gene has CDR1 LNHDA and CDR2 SQIVND (reference sequence). This CDR3 has 13 residues. The CDR3: CASKRDRETEAFF. CDR3 in DNA: TGTGCCAGTAAAAGGGACAGGGAAACTGAAGCTTTCTTT.